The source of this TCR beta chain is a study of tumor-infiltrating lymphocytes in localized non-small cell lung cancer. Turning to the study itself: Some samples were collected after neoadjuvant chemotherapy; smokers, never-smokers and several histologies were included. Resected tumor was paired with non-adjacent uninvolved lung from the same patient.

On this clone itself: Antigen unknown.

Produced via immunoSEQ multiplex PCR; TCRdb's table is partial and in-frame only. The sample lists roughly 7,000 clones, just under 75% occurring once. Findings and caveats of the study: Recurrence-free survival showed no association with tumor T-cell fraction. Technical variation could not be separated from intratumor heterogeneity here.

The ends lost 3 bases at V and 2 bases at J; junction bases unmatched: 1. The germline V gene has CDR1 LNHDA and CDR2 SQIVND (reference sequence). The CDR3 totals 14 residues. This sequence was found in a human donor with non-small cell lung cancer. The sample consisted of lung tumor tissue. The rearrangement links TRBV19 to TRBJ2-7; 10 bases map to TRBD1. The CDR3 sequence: CASSIGQGAYEQYF. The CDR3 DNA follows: TGTGCCAGTAGTATCGGACAGGGGGCCTACGAGCAGTACTTC.